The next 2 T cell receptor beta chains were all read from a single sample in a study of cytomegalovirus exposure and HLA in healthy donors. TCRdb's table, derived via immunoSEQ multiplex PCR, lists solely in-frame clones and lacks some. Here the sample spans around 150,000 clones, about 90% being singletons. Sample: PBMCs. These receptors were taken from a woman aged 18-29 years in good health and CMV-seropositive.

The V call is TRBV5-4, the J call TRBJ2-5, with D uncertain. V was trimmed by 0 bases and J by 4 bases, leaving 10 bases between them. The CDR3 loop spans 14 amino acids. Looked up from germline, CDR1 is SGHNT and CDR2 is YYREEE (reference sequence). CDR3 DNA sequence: TGTGCCAGCAGCTTGGGATACAGCCGAGAGACCCAGTACTTC. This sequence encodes CASSLGYSRETQYF.

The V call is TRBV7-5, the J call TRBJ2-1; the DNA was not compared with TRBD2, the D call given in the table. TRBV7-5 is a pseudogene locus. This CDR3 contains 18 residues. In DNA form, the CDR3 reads TGTGTCAGAAGCTTAAGGACTAGCGGGGGGGCGGACTACAATGAGCAGTTCTTC. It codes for CVRSLRTSGGADYNEQFF.